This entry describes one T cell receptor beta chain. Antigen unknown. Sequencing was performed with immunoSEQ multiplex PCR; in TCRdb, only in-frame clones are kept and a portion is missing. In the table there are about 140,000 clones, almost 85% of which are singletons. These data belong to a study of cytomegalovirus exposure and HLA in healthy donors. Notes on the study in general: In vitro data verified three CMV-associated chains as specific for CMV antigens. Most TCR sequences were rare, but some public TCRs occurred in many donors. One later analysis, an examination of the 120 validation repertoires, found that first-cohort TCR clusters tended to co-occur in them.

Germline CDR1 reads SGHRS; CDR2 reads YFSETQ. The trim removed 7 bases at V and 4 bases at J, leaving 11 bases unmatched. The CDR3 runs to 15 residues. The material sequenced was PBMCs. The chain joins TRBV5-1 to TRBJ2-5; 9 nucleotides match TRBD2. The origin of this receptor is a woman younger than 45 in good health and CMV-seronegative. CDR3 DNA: TGCGCCAGCGGGCCGGGACTAGCTTTACGAGAGACCCAGTACTTC. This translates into CASGPGLALRETQYF.